This TCR beta chain is from a study of T cells in Graves' hyperthyroidism and ophthalmopathy (dated by TCRdb to the late 2010s). About the investigation overall: Peripheral blood was collected at initial diagnosis, before any treatment. To identify TCR V-J signatures that set the groups apart, the researchers used a discovery cohort of 95 to 100 patients, made up of some 41 with Graves' ophthalmopathy and 55 to 65 with stable Graves' hyperthyroidism. The paper describes TCR Vbeta CDR3 sequencing of 140 or so peripheral blood samples, made up of 43 ophthalmopathy patients, some 80 hyperthyroidism patients and some 17 progressor patients. Whether ophthalmopathy could be predicted prospectively was tested in an independent validation cohort made up of 18 hyperthyroidism patients plus 17 patients who later progressed to ophthalmopathy. The study also compared thyroid tissue and blood T-cell repertoires from over 5 Graves' hyperthyroidism patients. Once sampling was done, hyperthyroidism patients were given methimazole at a starting dose of 30 mg daily, whereas ophthalmopathy patients were given high-dose intravenous methylprednisolone. The 85 to 100 discovery patients were divided at random into training and test sets in a 7:3 ratio. Study-level results and caveats: No statistical method was used to fix the sample size in advance, and group allocation was not hidden from the investigators. Most expanded thyroid clonotypes (frequency above 0.001) were also found in blood, which suggests that blood repertoires may mirror thyroid immune responses. In validation, the model predicted progression to ophthalmopathy a median of around six months before onset, with about 67% sensitivity and 72.22% specificity. In cross-validation, a model built on a 13 V-J signature told ophthalmopathy apart from stable hyperthyroidism with under 90% sensitivity and roughly 83% specificity, and in testing the same model reached 80%/75%.

Ophthalmopathy patients had moderately to severely active disease, with a Clinical Activity Score of 3 or more, a NOSPECS grade of 4 or more, and a disease duration of less than 3 months. Any patient with an uncontrolled infection, another autoimmune disease, pregnancy or lactation was excluded. Diagnoses were established on the basis of clinical symptoms, serum thyroxine and TRAb, thyroid ultrasound, and orbital computed tomography. PBMCs were separated from over 9 ml of fresh peripheral blood using Ficoll-Paque density gradient centrifugation. Total RNA was extracted with Trizol reagent, and quality was checked on an Agilent 2100 Bioanalyzer. Amplification of TCR beta CDR3 regions was carried out from RNA transcripts. The TCR CDR3 was subjected to a first round of RT-PCR using the HTBI primer set and the Qiagen OneStep RT-PCR kit. A second multiplex PCR round built the libraries, followed by size selection and purification. Libraries were sequenced paired-end with 100 bp reads on an Illumina HiSeq2000. The study's processing was this. SOAPnuke was used to process the raw data, removing reads that contained adapters or uncalled bases, had a mean Phred below 15, or lacked an exact match to the constant primer or identifier. COPE v1.2.5 was used to merge high-quality paired reads, and clonotypes were defined as unique nucleotide sequences. MiTCR v1.1 was used to align clonotypes to the IMGT TRBV, TRBD and TRBJ reference segments. The analysis included only V-J combinations with a frequency above 0.0001, which together covered about 99% of the repertoires. A TCS score was defined as the ratio of F50 (clonal expansion) to E x V (chaos), with BLOSUM62-based TCRdist applied between CDR3 peptides within each V-J. Welch's t-statistics and random forest reduced roughly 500 V-J features to roughly 13, which were used in a naive Bayes classifier (R e1071). TCRdb trimmed public reads at Q25 via fastp, called clones via MiXCR and kept in-frame beta chains. Rows are unified per CDR3 protein, each entry keeping the most common DNA and genes. The authors' filters were not applied to this entry. The sample table records hundreds of thousands of distinct CDR3 sequences; approximately 15% of these occur just once. The ten top clones hold about 13% of the sample.

This clonotype was found many times. There is no known antigen for this receptor. Base quality data are lacking; no much larger clone is found one base away. The sequenced sample was blood. The TCR was taken from a man aged 18 to 29 with Graves' ophthalmopathy.

The CDR3: CASSKIPGYNEQFF. The DNA reads as follows: TGTGCCAGCAGTAAAATCCCGGGCTACAATGAGCAGTTCTTC. In this chain, TRBV2 is recombined with TRBJ2-1; the D gene cannot be resolved reliably. Measured from the cysteine to the phenylalanine, the CDR3 is 14 residues long. Just the 42-base CDR3 DNA is kept, in frame starting at base 1. CDR1 and CDR2 (SNHLY, FYNNEI) derive from the germline V gene. V is cut by 5 bases and J by 3 bases, and the space between the germline ends is 11 bases.